One sample yielded the 5 T cell receptor beta chains listed below, sequenced in a study of CD8 T cells in Susac syndrome. The RNA input was roughly 0.45 to 1 ug, and it was reverse transcribed with random hexamers. Using its own MiXCR run on the immunoSEQ multiplex PCR reads, TCRdb lists one record per CDR3 protein. The table has 70,000 to 85,000 distinct CDR3 sequences, around 96% seen once. The specimen sequenced was CD8+ T cells from PBMCs. All receptors come from a human donor with Susac syndrome.

The CDR3 DNA follows: TGTGCCAGCAGTGCCGACTGGGAGCAGTACTTC. It encodes CASSADWEQYF. The rearrangement uses TRBV2 and TRBJ2-7; the D is unclear. The CDR3 contains 11 residues. Per the germline V gene, CDR1 is SNHLY and CDR2 is FYNNEI. V was shortened by 4 bases and J by 7 bases, with 8 bases between the two germline ends. Full variable domain (missing parts from reference TRBV2 and TRBJ2-7): EPEVTQTPSHQVTQMGQEVILRCVPISNHLYFYWYRQILGQKVEFLVSFYNNEISEKSEIFDDQFSVERPDGSNFTLKIRSTKLEDSAMYFCASSADWEQYFGPGTRLTVT.

In its sample, this clonotype was seen once. This chain links TRBV29-1 with TRBJ2-7; the D gene could be TRBD1 or TRBD2 (5 bases each). Germline values: CDR1 SQVTM, CDR2 ANQGSEA. CDR3 size: 13 residues. With 4 bases removed from V and 0 bases from J, the gap between germline ends came to 10 bases. CDR3 sequence reads: CSVVGTDSYEQYF. In DNA form, the CDR3 reads TGCAGCGTTGTAGGGACGGACTCCTACGAGCAGTACTTC.

J is TRBJ2-1 and V is TRBV7-3; D might be TRBD2 (7 bases). CDR1 is SGHTA, CDR2 FQGTGA, per germline. Trimming shortened V by 2 bases and J by 6 bases, and 11 bases separated the two germline ends. The CDR3 is made up of 14 amino acids. CDR3 in DNA: TGTGCCAGCAGCTTAGCGGGGGCGCCCAATGAGCAGTTCTTC. It yields the protein CASSLAGAPNEQFF. Drawing the rest from reference TRBV7-3 and TRBJ2-1, the complete variable domain is GAGVSQTPSNKVTEKGKYVELRCDPISGHTALYWYRQSLGQGPEFLIYFQGTGAADDSGLPNDRFFAVRPEGSVSTLKIQRTERGDSAVYLCASSLAGAPNEQFFGPGTRLTVL.

Written as DNA, the CDR3 is TGCGCCTCCAGGAGCGGGAACACCGGGGAGCTGTTTTTT. Its translation: CASRSGNTGELFF. V gene TRBV5-1 combines with J gene TRBJ2-2; possibly TRBD2 for D (5 bases). In germline, CDR1 is SGHRS, CDR2 YFSETQ. Trimming shortened V by 10 bases and J by 1 base, and 11 bases separated the two germline ends. This CDR3 spans 13 amino acids.

This clonotype was seen just once. For the CDR3, the DNA is TGTGCCAGCAGCTTGGACCCAGCGGGCTACAATGAGCAGTTCTTC. This translates into CASSLDPAGYNEQFF. The rearrangement joins TRBV5-6 to TRBJ2-1, with D tentatively TRBD2 (6 bases). The V gene's germline CDR1 is SGHDT and CDR2 YYEEEE. The CDR3 contains 15 residues. Trimming took off 0 bases at V and 3 bases at J, with 10 bases between the two ends.